Shown below are 25 T cell receptor beta chains from a single sample sequenced in a study of human thymus T cells (dated by TCRdb to about 2020). Thymus tissue was collected as surgical resects that were removed during corrective cardiac surgery. Library creation used the immunoSEQ multiplex PCR assay. TCRdb's version of the immuneACCESS table is confined to in-frame rearrangements and falls short of the full clone set. An unresolved V gene accounts for under half of the shortfall where checked; the remainder is of unknown origin. This sample lists some 120,000 clones; around 94% were detected once. Around 0.025% of the sample is taken by the ten largest. Sequences were obtained from thymus tissue. All receptors derive from a boy less than two years old with a congenital heart defect but otherwise immunologically healthy.

The genes are TRBV28 and TRBJ2-1; TRBD1 matches at 8 bases. Germline V CDR1 and CDR2: MDHEN, SYDVKM. This CDR3 has 17 residues. Unmatched junction bases numbered 9, after V lost 5 bases and J lost 0 bases. The CDR3 coding sequence is TGTGCCAGCAGTACCGGACAGGGCCCCAGCTCCTACAATGAGCAGTTCTTC. Translated, it gives CASSTGQGPSSYNEQFF.

This rearrangement joins TRBV4-2 to TRBJ2-1; the D is unclear. CDR1 is LGHNA, CDR2 YNFKEQ, per germline. The V gene lost 1 base and the J gene lost 3 bases, with 7 bases spanning the gap. CDR3 size: 14 residues. CDR3 protein: CASSQGLVYNEQFF. CDR3 nucleotide sequence: TGTGCCAGCAGCCAAGGCCTAGTCTACAATGAGCAGTTCTTC.

The J gene is TRBJ1-1, the V gene TRBV6-6, with D possibly matching TRBD1 (5 bases). Deletions cut 2 bases from V and 1 base from J, with 8 bases between. This CDR3 has 14 amino acids. From germline, CDR1 is MNHNY and CDR2 SVGAGI (reference sequence). CDR3 in amino acids: CASSYHRRNTEAFF. In nucleotides, the CDR3 is TGTGCCAGCAGTTACCACAGGAGGAACACTGAAGCTTTCTTT.

The rearrangement joins TRBV11-3 to TRBJ2-2; no definite D call. V was shortened by 5 bases and J by 0 bases, with 10 bases between the two germline ends. Germline V CDR1 and CDR2: SGHNT, YENEEA. This CDR3 is 15 amino acids long. The CDR3 here is CASSSLRTNTGELFF. DNA of the CDR3: TGTGCCAGCAGCAGCCTCCGGACGAACACCGGGGAGCTGTTTTTT.

The chain joins TRBV7-2 to TRBJ2-5, with 9 nucleotides matching TRBD1. The CDR3 loop spans 17 amino acids. J was trimmed by 4 bases and V by 4 bases; bases with no gene match: 13. Germline V CDR1 and CDR2: SGHTA, FQGNSA. DNA for the CDR3: TGTGCCAGCAGCTCGGGAAAACGGGGACAGGGTGGAGAGACCCAGTACTTC. Its translation is CASSSGKRGQGGETQYF.

J is TRBJ2-1 and V is TRBV29-1, with D uncertain. In germline, CDR1 is SQVTM, CDR2 ANQGSEA. The CDR3 is 11 residues long. Trimming took 6 bases from V and 7 from J, leaving 10 bases between them. The CDR3 DNA sequence: TGCAGCGTACAAGCTGGAAATGAGCAGTTCTTC. It specifies CSVQAGNEQFF.

The count of this clone is one. The chain carries TRBV2 and TRBJ1-1; unclear D gene. The CDR3 contains 12 residues. V was pared by 3 bases and J by 8 bases, with 10 bases between. Germline CDR1 is SNHLY and CDR2 is FYNNEI. The CDR3 nucleotides are TGTGCCAGCAGTGAGAGGGCTAAAGAAGCTTTCTTT. Translation: CASSERAKEAFF.

The CDR3 loop reads CASSQVGGDNEKLFF. The CDR3, as DNA: TGCGCCAGCAGCCAAGTAGGGGGGGATAATGAAAAACTGTTTTTT. J is TRBJ1-4 and V is TRBV4-3; tentatively, D is TRBD1 (6 bases). This CDR3 comprises 15 residues. Trimming shortened V by 1 base and J by 4 bases, and 10 bases separated the two germline ends. Germline V CDR1 and CDR2: LGHNA, YSLEER.

The chain has TRBV11-2 and TRBJ2-5; tentatively, D is TRBD2 (6 bases). Germline CDR1 and CDR2: SGHAT and FQNNGV. The ends were cut back, 9 bases at V and 1 base at J, with 21 bases in the middle. This CDR3 region has 16 residues. DNA of the CDR3: TGTGCCAGTCGCGGGTCTGGGCTAGCGAGCCAAGAGACCCAGTACTTC. This codes for CASRGSGLASQETQYF.

V gene TRBV28 combines with J gene TRBJ1-4; D is ambiguous. Germline V CDR1 and CDR2: MDHEN, SYDVKM. The CDR3 spans 12 residues. The germline V and J ends were trimmed by 3 bases and 7 bases, with 6 bases remaining between them. CDR3 DNA sequence: TGTGCCAGCAGTTTGGGTGGTGAAAAACTGTTTTTT. It encodes CASSLGGEKLFF.

V usage is TRBV19 and J usage is TRBJ2-2, with 7 positions matching TRBD1. This CDR3 has 16 amino acids. The germline CDR1 and CDR2 sequences are LNHDA and SQIVND (reference sequence). Trimming at V came to 2 bases and at J to 0 bases, leaving 3 bases not matched to a gene. CDR3 in amino acids: CASSINGTANTGELFF. In DNA, the CDR3 is TGTGCCAGTAGTATAAACGGGACAGCGAACACCGGGGAGCTGTTTTTT.

This clone came up once. The rearrangement uses TRBV14 and TRBJ1-5, with 7 positions matching TRBD1. The V gene's germline CDR1 is SGHDN and CDR2 FVKESK. The CDR3 totals 18 residues. The ends lost 4 bases at V and 0 bases at J; junction bases unmatched: 12. The CDR3 loop reads CASSRTDREVLSNQPQHF. CDR3 DNA sequence: TGTGCCAGCAGCCGCACCGACAGGGAGGTACTTAGCAATCAGCCCCAGCATTTT. Based on the CDR3 plus reference TRBV14 and TRBJ1-5, the full variable domain is EAGVTQFPSHSVIEKGQTVTLRCDPISGHDNLYWYRRVMGKEIKFLLHFVKESKQDESGMPNNRFLAERTGGTYSTLKVQPAELEDSGVYFCASSRTDREVLSNQPQHFGDGTRLSIL.

The CDR3 nucleotides are TGTGCCACCAGCAGAGTGATAGCCGGGACACTCCACAATGAGCAGTTCTTC. Translating gives CATSRVIAGTLHNEQFF. This chain uses TRBV15 with TRBJ2-1, with TRBD1 as a possible D gene (6 bases). Trimming left V 1 base short and J 5 bases short, with 18 bases between. The CDR3 has 17 residues. Germline V lookup: CDR1 LNHNV, CDR2 YYDKDF (reference sequence).

The chain recombines TRBV7-2 with TRBJ1-1; 7 bases line up with TRBD1. Germline lookup yields CDR1 SGHTA and CDR2 FQGNSA. Losses at the gene ends were 5 bases for V and 1 base for J; bases not matched to a gene: 10. The length of the CDR3 is 16 residues. This chain's CDR3 is CASSRGSRQGNTEAFF. In nucleotides, the CDR3 is TGTGCCAGCAGCCGCGGGTCGCGACAGGGGAACACTGAAGCTTTCTTT.

This sequence joins TRBV28 and TRBJ2-5; unclear D gene. The length of the CDR3 is 11 residues. Germline lookup yields CDR1 MDHEN and CDR2 SYDVKM. Trimming stripped 7 bases from V and 3 bases from J, with 6 bases between. CDR3 DNA sequence: TGTGCCAGCACCAGGAAAGAGACCCAGTACTTC. This encodes CASTRKETQYF.

The V gene is TRBV29-1, the J gene TRBJ1-1; TRBD1 might be the D (6 bases). This CDR3 contains 14 residues. V lost 3 bases and J 1 base, leaving 12 bases between the germline ends. The germline V gene has CDR1 SQVTM and CDR2 ANQGSEA. As DNA, the CDR3 is TGCAGCGTTGAGTGCAAGGGGGGGAACACTGAAGCTTTCTTT. Amino acids: CSVECKGGNTEAFF.

In this sample, this clone turned up once. The V and J genes are TRBV5-6 and TRBJ1-3; the D is unclear. V lost 4 bases and J lost 0, with 11 bases in between. Germline CDR1 and CDR2: SGHDT and YYEEEE. The length of the CDR3 is 15 residues. CDR3 region: CASSAPGISGNTIYF. For the CDR3, the DNA is TGTGCCAGCAGCGCCCCGGGAATCTCTGGAAACACCATATATTTT.

The chain uses TRBV7-8 and TRBJ2-2; D perhaps matches TRBD1 (6 bases). Between the trimmed V and J ends, which lost 3 bases and 4 bases, there was a span of 9 bases. The CDR3 has 14 amino acids. The germline V gene encodes CDR1 SGHVS and CDR2 FQNEAQ. The CDR3 reads CASSLGAGTGELFF. The CDR3 bases are TGTGCCAGCAGCTTGGGGGCGGGCACCGGGGAGCTGTTTTTT. The full variable domain, rest sourced from reference TRBV7-8 and TRBJ2-2, is GAGVSQSPRYKVAKRGQDVALRCDPISGHVSLFWYQQALGQGPEFLTYFQNEAQLDKSGLPSDRFFAERPEGSVSTLKIQRTQQEDSAVYLCASSLGAGTGELFFGEGSRLTVL.

The rearrangement links TRBV28 to TRBJ1-1; 10 bases align to TRBD1. V gave up 7 bases and J gave up 4 bases; unmatched junction bases: 12. The CDR3 is 16 amino acids. Germline V gene sequence: CDR1 MDHEN, CDR2 SYDVKM. The CDR3 bases are TGTGCCAGCACCATCCGCGACAGGGGGCTTAGCACTGAAGCTTTCTTT. This sequence encodes CASTIRDRGLSTEAFF.

This clone was recorded once. V usage is TRBV5-6 and J usage is TRBJ1-3; D not resolved. Germline values: CDR1 SGHDT, CDR2 YYEEEE. Trimming stripped 1 base from V and 6 bases from J, with 14 bases between. The CDR3 contains 15 residues. The CDR3: CASSLMDGLKNTIYF. CDR3 DNA: TGTGCCAGCAGCTTGATGGACGGGTTGAAAAACACCATATATTTT.

The CDR3 is CASSQGWESSGNTIYF. DNA for the CDR3: TGCGCCAGCAGCCAAGGGTGGGAAAGCTCTGGAAACACCATATATTTT. This sequence joins TRBV4-1 and TRBJ1-3, with D hard to call. V was trimmed by 1 base and J by 0 bases, leaving 10 bases between them. The CDR3 consists of 16 residues. Germline-derived CDR1 and CDR2 are MGHRA and YSYEKL.

The chain links TRBV7-3 to TRBJ1-5; D gene ambiguous. CDR1 is SGHTA, CDR2 FQGTGA, per germline. Trimming took off 2 bases at V and 8 bases at J, with 7 bases between the two ends. CDR3 length: 12 amino acids. The CDR3 loop is CASSLPGEPQHF. Here the CDR3 DNA reads TGTGCCAGCAGCTTACCTGGGGAGCCCCAGCATTTT. The full variable domain, rest sourced from reference TRBV7-3 and TRBJ1-5, is GAGVSQTPSNKVTEKGKYVELRCDPISGHTALYWYRQSLGQGPEFLIYFQGTGAADDSGLPNDRFFAVRPEGSVSTLKIQRTERGDSAVYLCASSLPGEPQHFGDGTRLSIL.

In its sample, this clone was seen once. V gene TRBV7-9 combines with J gene TRBJ2-5; D unclear. Germline values: CDR1 SEHNR, CDR2 FQNEAQ (reference sequence). Deletions cut 5 bases from V and 5 bases from J, with 15 bases between. The CDR3 sequence is 14 residues long. CDR3 nucleotides: TGTGCCAGCAGCCCCCTCGGGCGCAGTGAGACCCAGTACTTC. Residues: CASSPLGRSETQYF.

The genes are TRBV5-1 and TRBJ1-2; TRBD1 matches 11 bases. This CDR3 contains 15 residues. CDR1 SGHRS and CDR2 YFSETQ come from the germline V gene. Trimming took 7 bases from V and 4 from J; bases not matched to a gene: 9. CDR3 residues: CASGPGQGEGYGYTF. The CDR3 DNA reads TGCGCCAGCGGCCCGGGACAGGGGGAAGGCTATGGCTACACCTTC. The full variable domain, completed using reference TRBV5-1 and TRBJ1-2, is KAGVTQTPRYLIKTRGQQVTLSCSPISGHRSVSWYQQTPGQGLQFLFEYFSETQRNKGNFPGRFSGRQFSNSRSEMNVSTLELGDSALYLCASGPGQGEGYGYTFGSGTRLTVV.

This clone was seen once. The gene calls are TRBV11-2 and TRBJ2-5; 11 nucleotides agree with TRBD2. V was pared by 6 bases and J by 5 bases, with 8 bases of the junction left unmatched. The CDR3 contains 15 residues. CDR1 and CDR2 from the germline V gene are SGHAT and FQNNGV. The CDR3 DNA sequence: TGTGCCAGCAGTAATAGCGGGGGGGCGTGGGAGACCCAGTACTTC. It translates to CASSNSGGAWETQYF.